Each of the 25 T cell receptor beta chains below was sequenced from the same sample in a study of blood T cells in healthy people across ages. Sample-barcoded 5' priming and a J-beta primer mix drove a second PCR of roughly 6 to 12 cycles. TCRdb re-analysed the 5' RACE reads in MiXCR, keeping a single row per CDR3 protein. The sample has hundreds of thousands of distinct CDR3 sequences, around a fifth seen once; the top ten hold 3% to 4.5%. Input material: blood. The receptor set was obtained from a man in his 70s in good health.

V usage is TRBV28 and J usage is TRBJ2-3, with 7 bases lining up with TRBD2. Germline lookup yields CDR1 MDHEN and CDR2 SYDVKM. CDR3 size: 14 residues. With V trimmed by 2 bases and J by 2 bases, 1 base remained unmatched. The CDR3 region is CASSLREATDTQYF. As DNA, the CDR3 is TGTGCCAGCAGTTTACGGGAGGCCACAGATACGCAGTATTTT.

CDR3 sequence: CASSLREANTGELFF. CDR3 DNA sequence: TGTGCCAGCAGTTTAAGGGAAGCGAACACCGGGGAGCTGTTTTTT. V usage is TRBV28 and J usage is TRBJ2-2; the D is unclear. The CDR3 sequence is 15 residues long. Germline CDR1 and CDR2: MDHEN and SYDVKM. V was shortened by 2 bases and J by 0 bases, with 7 bases between the two germline ends.

The chain uses TRBV20-1 and TRBJ1-1; 12 bases fit TRBD1. J lost 4 bases, V lost 0 bases, and 6 bases had no gene match. Germline lookup yields CDR1 DFQATT and CDR2 SNEGSKA (reference sequence). The CDR3 runs to 16 residues. CDR3 nucleotides: TGCAGTGCTAGAGATTACAAGGGACAGGGGGCCACTGAAGCTTTCTTT. It translates to CSARDYKGQGATEAFF.

The V and J genes are TRBV5-1 and TRBJ2-3, with no clear D. The V end lost 4 bases, the J end lost 4 bases, and 10 bases lay between the germline ends. CDR3 size: 13 residues. The germline gives CDR1 SGHRS, CDR2 YFSETQ. In DNA, the CDR3 is TGCGCCAGCAGCCCGGTACGCGCAGATACGCAGTATTTT. This encodes CASSPVRADTQYF.

This clonotype was observed many times. This chain uses TRBV7-2 with TRBJ2-5; D not resolved. The CDR3 has 14 amino acids. CDR1 SGHTA and CDR2 FQGNSA come from the germline V gene. V was clipped by 3 bases and J by 5 bases, with 13 bases between them. The CDR3: CASSFLLGRETQYF. DNA for the CDR3: TGTGCCAGCAGCTTCCTGCTAGGCCGGGAGACCCAGTACTTC.

This clonotype has a handful of counts. V is TRBV20-1 and J is TRBJ2-7, with 10 nucleotides matching TRBD2. Germline assignment: CDR1 DFQATT and CDR2 SNEGSKA (reference sequence). The CDR3 runs 14 residues. This CDR3 reads CGGLAGAGPYEQYF. Here the CDR3 DNA reads TGCGGGGGTCTAGCGGGAGCAGGTCCCTACGAGCAGTACTTC.

The chain joins TRBV29-1 to TRBJ2-5; no clear D gene. Germline CDR1 SQVTM, CDR2 ANQGSEA. The CDR3 covers 13 residues. V was trimmed by 4 bases and J by 1 base, leaving 10 bases between them. The CDR3 sequence: CSVVTNLQETQYF. The CDR3 region has the DNA TGCAGCGTTGTAACGAACCTCCAAGAGACCCAGTACTTC.

The rearrangement joins TRBV6-1 to TRBJ1-4; tentative D call: TRBD1 (6 bases). CDR1 is MNHNS and CDR2 is SASEGT in the germline V gene. V shed 7 bases and J shed 0 bases, with 9 bases lying between them. The CDR3 extends over 14 amino acids. This CDR3 is CASTDRSTNEKLFF. CDR3 bases: TGTGCCAGCACCGACAGGTCAACTAATGAAAAACTGTTTTTT.

This clonotype came up a few times. This chain uses TRBV27 with TRBJ2-7; D may correspond to TRBD1 or TRBD2 (5 bases each). The V gene's germline CDR1 is MNHEY and CDR2 SMNVEV (reference sequence). This CDR3 comprises 14 residues. V gave up 5 bases and J gave up 2 bases, with 13 bases separating them. In DNA form, the CDR3 reads TGTGCCAGCAGTCACGGGACGGTCGCCTACGAGCAGTACTTC. Translating it yields CASSHGTVAYEQYF.

V is TRBV6-1 and J is TRBJ2-1, with D perhaps matching TRBD2 (6 bases). This CDR3 contains 14 residues. CDR1 and CDR2 from the germline V gene are MNHNS and SASEGT. Trimming stripped 10 bases from V and 6 bases from J, with 19 bases between. In nucleotides, the CDR3 is TGTGCCACCCACGGTCCGGGAGTTTTCAATGAGCAGTTCTTC. It is translated as CATHGPGVFNEQFF.

This clonotype was detected many times. The V call is TRBV29-1, the J call TRBJ2-7; TRBD1 matches 7 bases. There are 14 residues in the CDR3. The ends lost 6 bases at V and 2 bases at J; junction bases unmatched: 10. Germline V gene sequence: CDR1 SQVTM, CDR2 ANQGSEA. The DNA of the CDR3 is TGCAGCGTCGAGGGGGCTGGAGAAGCCTACGAGCAGTACTTC. Amino acids: CSVEGAGEAYEQYF.

This clonotype was detected ten times or more. The chain combines TRBV15 with TRBJ1-5; no clear D gene. Germline CDR1 reads LNHNV; CDR2 reads YYDKDF (reference sequence). The CDR3 has 13 residues. V shed 9 bases and J shed 2 bases, with 11 bases lying between them. As DNA, the CDR3 is TGTGCCACATCTTTGGCCGGCAATCAGCCCCAGCATTTT. It is translated as CATSLAGNQPQHF.

This clonotype was seen only a few times. The chain combines TRBV5-1 with TRBJ2-3; D perhaps matches TRBD1 (6 bases). The CDR3 has 16 amino acids. Germline assignment: CDR1 SGHRS and CDR2 YFSETQ. The V and J ends lost 4 bases and 1 base respectively, with 16 bases between them. The CDR3 nucleotides read TGCGCCAGCAGCCAGGGACACCCCACTGGCACAGATACGCAGTATTTT. Protein sequence: CASSQGHPTGTDTQYF.

A few counts support this clonotype. The rearrangement links TRBV11-2 to TRBJ2-5; TRBD2 aligns across 10 bases. The CDR3 length is 14 residues. Germline CDR1 and CDR2: SGHAT and FQNNGV. J lost 5 bases, V lost 3 bases, and 3 bases had no gene match. In DNA form, the CDR3 reads TGTGCCAGCAGCTTGGGACTAGCGATGGAGACCCAGTACTTC. This encodes CASSLGLAMETQYF.

This clonotype was counted ten times or more. J is TRBJ2-2 and V is TRBV27; D uncertain. The CDR3 extends over 13 amino acids. Germline CDR1 is MNHEY and CDR2 is SMNVEV (reference sequence). Trimming took 2 bases from V and 8 from J, leaving 9 bases between them. The CDR3 region is CASSLVVPGELFF. The CDR3 DNA sequence: TGTGCCAGCAGTTTAGTTGTTCCGGGGGAGCTGTTTTTT.

The V call is TRBV20-1, the J call TRBJ2-5; 8 nucleotides align to TRBD1. With the DNA end fitting TRBJ2-7 better, the J assignment may be wrong. In germline, CDR1 is DFQATT, CDR2 SNEGSKA (reference sequence). This CDR3 has 13 amino acids. The CDR3 sequence: CSIWTGKGNEQYF. The CDR3, as DNA: TGCAGTATATGGACAGGGAAGGGAAACGAGCAGTACTTC.

V usage is TRBV3-1 and J usage is TRBJ1-4; 7 positions agree with TRBD1. The CDR3 contains 15 residues. V was clipped by 0 bases and J by 8 bases; unmatched bases: 6. Germline assignment: CDR1 LGHDT and CDR2 YNNKEL (reference sequence). CDR3 loop: CASSQDARGREKLFF. For the CDR3, the DNA is TGTGCCAGCAGCCAAGATGCCAGGGGGAGGGAAAAACTGTTTTTT.

This chain links TRBV12-3 or TRBV12-4 with TRBJ2-2; D perhaps matches TRBD1 (5 bases). The germline V and J ends were trimmed by 5 bases and 1 base, with 8 bases remaining between them. This CDR3 spans 14 amino acids. The CDR3 sequence: CASSPTVNTGELFF. In DNA form, the CDR3 reads TGTGCCAGCAGTCCGACAGTGAACACCGGGGAGCTGTTTTTT.

V usage is TRBV18 and J usage is TRBJ2-5; perhaps TRBD1 as D (6 bases). The CDR3 length is 13 residues. Germline V gene sequence: CDR1 KGHSH, CDR2 LQKENI. Between the trimmed V and J ends, which lost 4 bases and 5 bases, there was a span of 11 bases. The CDR3 nucleotides are TGTGCCAGCTCACGACAGGCTCGGGAGACCCAGTACTTC. This codes for CASSRQARETQYF.

This clonotype was seen only a few times. The chain is built from TRBV9 and TRBJ2-7; TRBD2 agrees at 11 bases. Germline-derived CDR1 and CDR2 are SGDLS and YYNGEE. V gave up 4 bases and J gave up 5 bases; unmatched junction bases: 11. CDR3 length: 16 residues. The CDR3 region is CASSPMTSGKLHEQYF. Written as DNA, the CDR3 is TGTGCCAGCAGCCCGATGACTAGCGGGAAGTTGCACGAGCAGTACTTC.

This clonotype was observed a few times. V and J are TRBV5-1 and TRBJ2-3; D uncertain. The V end was cut by 1 base, the J end by 0 bases, with 9 bases between. The CDR3 sequence is 15 residues long. CDR1 is SGHRS, CDR2 YFSETQ, per germline. Written as DNA, the CDR3 is TGCGCCAGCAGCTTGACCTACCCCAGCACAGATACGCAGTATTTT. Residues: CASSLTYPSTDTQYF.

This chain's CDR3 is CASGAEFRGEQFF. Written as DNA, the CDR3 is TGTGCCAGCGGTGCAGAGTTTCGGGGTGAGCAGTTCTTC. The J gene is TRBJ2-1, the V gene TRBV6-1, with TRBD2 as a possible D gene (5 bases). V was clipped by 8 bases and J by 9 bases, with 17 bases between them. The germline V gene has CDR1 MNHNS and CDR2 SASEGT. The CDR3 loop spans 13 amino acids.

The gene calls are TRBV6-2 or TRBV6-3 and TRBJ2-4; D not certain. CDR3 size: 12 residues. The V and J ends lost 4 bases and 4 bases respectively, with 5 bases between them. Germline V lookup: CDR1 MNHEY, CDR2 SVGEGT. CDR3 DNA: TGTGCCAGCAGTTCTTGGAAAAACATTCAGTACTTC. It is translated as CASSSWKNIQYF.

V and J are TRBV28 and TRBJ1-4; 8 bases fit TRBD1. With V trimmed by 5 bases and J by 8 bases, 10 bases remained unmatched. Germline V gives CDR1 MDHEN, CDR2 SYDVKM. This CDR3 region has 15 residues. The DNA for the CDR3 is TGTGCCAGCAGTGTCCAGGGGGCGCAGGGGGAAAAACTGTTTTTT. Translating it yields CASSVQGAQGEKLFF.

J is TRBJ2-1 and V is TRBV2; D uncertain. The CDR3 has 11 amino acids. V lost 8 bases to trimming and J lost 4 bases, with 6 bases between them. Germline-derived CDR1 and CDR2 are SNHLY and FYNNEI. This CDR3 is CASLKYNEQFF. In nucleotides, the CDR3 is TGTGCCAGCCTTAAGTACAATGAGCAGTTCTTC.